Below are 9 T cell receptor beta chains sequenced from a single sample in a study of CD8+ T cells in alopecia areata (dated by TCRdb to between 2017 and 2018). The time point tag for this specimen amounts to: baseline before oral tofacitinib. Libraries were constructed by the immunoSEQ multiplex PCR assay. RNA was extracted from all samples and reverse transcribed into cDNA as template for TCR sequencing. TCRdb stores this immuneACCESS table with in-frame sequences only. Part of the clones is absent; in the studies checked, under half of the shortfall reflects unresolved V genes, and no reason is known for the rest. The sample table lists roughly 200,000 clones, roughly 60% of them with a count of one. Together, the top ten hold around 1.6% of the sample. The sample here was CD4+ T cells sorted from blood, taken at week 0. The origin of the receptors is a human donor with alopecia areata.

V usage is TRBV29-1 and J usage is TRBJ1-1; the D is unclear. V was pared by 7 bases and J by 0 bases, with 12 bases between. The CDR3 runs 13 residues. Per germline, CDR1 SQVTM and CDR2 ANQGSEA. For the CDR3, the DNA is TGCAGCGCACAAACAGTGTTGAACACTGAAGCTTTCTTT. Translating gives CSAQTVLNTEAFF.

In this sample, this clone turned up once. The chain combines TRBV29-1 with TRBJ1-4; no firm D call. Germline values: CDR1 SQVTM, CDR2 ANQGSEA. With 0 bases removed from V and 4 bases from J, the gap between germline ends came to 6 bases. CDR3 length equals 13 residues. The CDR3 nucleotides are TGCAGCGTTGAAGAGGACGGTAATGAAAAACTGTTTTTT. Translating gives CSVEEDGNEKLFF.

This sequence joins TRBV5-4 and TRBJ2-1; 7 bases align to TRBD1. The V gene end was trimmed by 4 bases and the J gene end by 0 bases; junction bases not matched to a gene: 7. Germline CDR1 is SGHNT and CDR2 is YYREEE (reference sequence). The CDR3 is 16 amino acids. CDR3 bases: TGTGCCAGCAGCCCCGCGACAGGGACCTCCTACAATGAGCAGTTCTTC. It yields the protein CASSPATGTSYNEQFF. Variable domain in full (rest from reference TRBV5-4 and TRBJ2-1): ETGVTQSPTHLIKTRGQQVTLRCSSQSGHNTVSWYQQALGQGPQFIFQYYREEENGRGNFPPRFSGLQFPNYSSELNVNALELDDSALYLCASSPATGTSYNEQFFGPGTRLTVL.

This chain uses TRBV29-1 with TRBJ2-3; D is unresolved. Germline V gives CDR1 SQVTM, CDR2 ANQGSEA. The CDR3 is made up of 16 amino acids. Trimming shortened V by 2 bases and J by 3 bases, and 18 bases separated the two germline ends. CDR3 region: CSVEPQLNVRTDTQYF. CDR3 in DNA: TGCAGCGTTGAACCACAGCTCAATGTGAGGACAGATACGCAGTATTTT.

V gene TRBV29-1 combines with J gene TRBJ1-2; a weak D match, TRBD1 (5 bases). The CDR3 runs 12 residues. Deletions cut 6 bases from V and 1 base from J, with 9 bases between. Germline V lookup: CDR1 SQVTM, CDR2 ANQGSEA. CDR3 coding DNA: TGCAGCGTCTCAGACAGTAACTATGGCTACACCTTC. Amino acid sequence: CSVSDSNYGYTF.

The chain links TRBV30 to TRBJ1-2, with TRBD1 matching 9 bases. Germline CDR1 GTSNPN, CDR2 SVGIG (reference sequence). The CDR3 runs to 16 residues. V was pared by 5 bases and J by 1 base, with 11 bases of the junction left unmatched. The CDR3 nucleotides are TGTGCCTGGGGTCAGAGACAGGGGGAGATTAACTATGGCTACACCTTC. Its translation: CAWGQRQGEINYGYTF.

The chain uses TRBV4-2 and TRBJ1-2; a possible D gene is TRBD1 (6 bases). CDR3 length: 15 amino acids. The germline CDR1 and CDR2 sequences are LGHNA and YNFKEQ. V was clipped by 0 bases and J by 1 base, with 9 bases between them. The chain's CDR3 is CASSQDSGVNYGYTF. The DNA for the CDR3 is TGTGCCAGCAGCCAAGACTCAGGGGTTAACTATGGCTACACCTTC.

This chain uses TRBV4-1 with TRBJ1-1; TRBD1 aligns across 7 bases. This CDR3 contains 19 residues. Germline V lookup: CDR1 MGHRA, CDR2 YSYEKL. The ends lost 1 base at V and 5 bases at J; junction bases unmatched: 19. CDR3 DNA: TGCGCCAGCAGCCAAGGGAATGGCTACAAGATTCAGGGGGAAACTGAAGCTTTCTTT. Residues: CASSQGNGYKIQGETEAFF.

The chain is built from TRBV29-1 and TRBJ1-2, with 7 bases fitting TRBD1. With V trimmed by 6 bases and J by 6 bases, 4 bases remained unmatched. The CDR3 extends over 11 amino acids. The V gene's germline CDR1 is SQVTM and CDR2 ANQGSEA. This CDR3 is CSVNRGNGYTF. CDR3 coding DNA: TGCAGCGTGAACAGGGGTAATGGCTACACCTTC.